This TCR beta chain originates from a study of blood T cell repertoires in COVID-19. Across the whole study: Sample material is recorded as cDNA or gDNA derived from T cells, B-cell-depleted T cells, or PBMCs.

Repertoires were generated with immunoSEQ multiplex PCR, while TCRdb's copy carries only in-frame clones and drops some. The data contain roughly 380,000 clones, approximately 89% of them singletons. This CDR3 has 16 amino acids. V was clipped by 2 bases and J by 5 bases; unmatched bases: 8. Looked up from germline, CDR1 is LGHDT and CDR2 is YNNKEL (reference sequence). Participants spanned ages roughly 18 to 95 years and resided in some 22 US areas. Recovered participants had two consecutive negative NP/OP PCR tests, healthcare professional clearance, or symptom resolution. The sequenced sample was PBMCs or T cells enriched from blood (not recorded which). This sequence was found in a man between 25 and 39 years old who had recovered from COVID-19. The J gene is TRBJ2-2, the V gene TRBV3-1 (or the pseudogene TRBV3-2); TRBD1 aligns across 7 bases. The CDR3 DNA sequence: TGTGCCAGCAGCCAACTCAGACAGGGCGGAACCGGGGAGCTGTTTTTT. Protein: CASSQLRQGGTGELFF.